The 4 T cell receptor beta chains below come from one sample, sequenced in a study of graft-versus-host responses after intestinal transplantation. No antigen has been identified for these receptors. Assay: immunoSEQ multiplex PCR; the TCRdb copy retains only in-frame clones and omits some. The table lists 90,000 to 150,000 clones, around 96% of them singletons. The sample in question was unstimulated CD8+ T cells sorted from spleen or lymph node cells, obtained before intestinal transplant. These receptors came from a human donor who received an intestinal transplant.

This clone has just one count. This rearrangement joins TRBV4-1 to TRBJ2-1; D unclear. Trimming took 0 bases from V and 6 from J, leaving 9 bases between them. The CDR3 has 14 amino acids. Per the germline V gene, CDR1 is MGHRA and CDR2 is YSYEKL. The CDR3 is CASSQEGVGNEQFF. CDR3 in DNA: TGCGCCAGCAGCCAAGAAGGAGTTGGCAATGAGCAGTTCTTC.

The chain carries TRBV27 and TRBJ2-5; 9 bases align to TRBD1. The DNA end lines up better with TRBJ2-7; the J call may be wrong. In germline, CDR1 is MNHEY, CDR2 SMNVEV (reference sequence). This CDR3 is built from 16 residues. CDR3 in DNA: TGTGCCAGCAGGCACCTGACAGGGGGTTTCTCCTACGAGCAGTACTTC. Translation: CASRHLTGGFSYEQYF.

V usage is TRBV30 and J usage is TRBJ1-6; a possible D gene is TRBD1 (5 bases). CDR3 length: 13 residues. Deletions cut 7 bases from V and 9 bases from J, with 16 bases between. In germline, CDR1 is GTSNPN, CDR2 SVGIG (reference sequence). The DNA of the CDR3 is TGTGCCTTGTCGGGAGGGGCCGGTTCACCCCTCCACTTT. It specifies CALSGGAGSPLHF.

The chain has TRBV19 and TRBJ1-1; TRBD1 agrees at 7 bases. CDR1 and CDR2 from the germline V gene are LNHDA and SQIVND (reference sequence). The CDR3 spans 15 residues. V was pared by 6 bases and J by 2 bases, with 9 bases of the junction left unmatched. This chain's CDR3 is CASSETTGLNTEAFF. For the CDR3, the DNA is TGTGCCAGTAGCGAGACGACAGGGCTTAACACTGAAGCTTTCTTT.